This entry is about one T cell receptor beta chain. What it binds is not known. The ends were cut back, 2 bases at V and 0 bases at J, with 6 bases in the middle. The CDR3 is made up of 14 amino acids. From germline, CDR1 is SGHRS and CDR2 YFSETQ. The assay was immunoSEQ multiplex PCR, and TCRdb's table has in-frame clones only and misses some. The table has 6,000 to 8,000 clones, 60% to 75% seen once; the top ten hold about 40%. This sample is part of a study of CD8 T cell repertoires and HIV-1 epitope variants. Study at large: Separate wells received one of Twenty-five Gag or Nef variant peptides. Equal numbers of autologous T cell-negative cells presented antigen to enriched T cells.

The rearrangement uses TRBV5-1 and TRBJ2-1; D not certain. The sample comprised cultured CD8+ T cells derived from PBMCs. The clonotype was recovered from a male donor with HIV. DNA of the CDR3: TGCGCCAGCAGCTTAAGCACCTCCTACAATGAGCAGTTCTTC. It translates to CASSLSTSYNEQFF.